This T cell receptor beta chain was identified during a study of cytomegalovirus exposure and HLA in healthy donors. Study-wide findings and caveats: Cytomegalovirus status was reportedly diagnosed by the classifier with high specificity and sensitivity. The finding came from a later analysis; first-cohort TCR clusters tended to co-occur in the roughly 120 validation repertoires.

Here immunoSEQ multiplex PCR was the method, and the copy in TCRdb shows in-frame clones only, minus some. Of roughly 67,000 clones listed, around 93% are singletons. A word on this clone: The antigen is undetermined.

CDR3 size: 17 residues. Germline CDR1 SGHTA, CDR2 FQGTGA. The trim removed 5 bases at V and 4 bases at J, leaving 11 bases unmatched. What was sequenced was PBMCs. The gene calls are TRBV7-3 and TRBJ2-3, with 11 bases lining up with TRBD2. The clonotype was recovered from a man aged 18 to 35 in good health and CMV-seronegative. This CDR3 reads CASSVRLAGYKPDTQYF. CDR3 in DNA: TGTGCCAGCAGCGTAAGACTAGCGGGATATAAGCCAGATACGCAGTATTTT.